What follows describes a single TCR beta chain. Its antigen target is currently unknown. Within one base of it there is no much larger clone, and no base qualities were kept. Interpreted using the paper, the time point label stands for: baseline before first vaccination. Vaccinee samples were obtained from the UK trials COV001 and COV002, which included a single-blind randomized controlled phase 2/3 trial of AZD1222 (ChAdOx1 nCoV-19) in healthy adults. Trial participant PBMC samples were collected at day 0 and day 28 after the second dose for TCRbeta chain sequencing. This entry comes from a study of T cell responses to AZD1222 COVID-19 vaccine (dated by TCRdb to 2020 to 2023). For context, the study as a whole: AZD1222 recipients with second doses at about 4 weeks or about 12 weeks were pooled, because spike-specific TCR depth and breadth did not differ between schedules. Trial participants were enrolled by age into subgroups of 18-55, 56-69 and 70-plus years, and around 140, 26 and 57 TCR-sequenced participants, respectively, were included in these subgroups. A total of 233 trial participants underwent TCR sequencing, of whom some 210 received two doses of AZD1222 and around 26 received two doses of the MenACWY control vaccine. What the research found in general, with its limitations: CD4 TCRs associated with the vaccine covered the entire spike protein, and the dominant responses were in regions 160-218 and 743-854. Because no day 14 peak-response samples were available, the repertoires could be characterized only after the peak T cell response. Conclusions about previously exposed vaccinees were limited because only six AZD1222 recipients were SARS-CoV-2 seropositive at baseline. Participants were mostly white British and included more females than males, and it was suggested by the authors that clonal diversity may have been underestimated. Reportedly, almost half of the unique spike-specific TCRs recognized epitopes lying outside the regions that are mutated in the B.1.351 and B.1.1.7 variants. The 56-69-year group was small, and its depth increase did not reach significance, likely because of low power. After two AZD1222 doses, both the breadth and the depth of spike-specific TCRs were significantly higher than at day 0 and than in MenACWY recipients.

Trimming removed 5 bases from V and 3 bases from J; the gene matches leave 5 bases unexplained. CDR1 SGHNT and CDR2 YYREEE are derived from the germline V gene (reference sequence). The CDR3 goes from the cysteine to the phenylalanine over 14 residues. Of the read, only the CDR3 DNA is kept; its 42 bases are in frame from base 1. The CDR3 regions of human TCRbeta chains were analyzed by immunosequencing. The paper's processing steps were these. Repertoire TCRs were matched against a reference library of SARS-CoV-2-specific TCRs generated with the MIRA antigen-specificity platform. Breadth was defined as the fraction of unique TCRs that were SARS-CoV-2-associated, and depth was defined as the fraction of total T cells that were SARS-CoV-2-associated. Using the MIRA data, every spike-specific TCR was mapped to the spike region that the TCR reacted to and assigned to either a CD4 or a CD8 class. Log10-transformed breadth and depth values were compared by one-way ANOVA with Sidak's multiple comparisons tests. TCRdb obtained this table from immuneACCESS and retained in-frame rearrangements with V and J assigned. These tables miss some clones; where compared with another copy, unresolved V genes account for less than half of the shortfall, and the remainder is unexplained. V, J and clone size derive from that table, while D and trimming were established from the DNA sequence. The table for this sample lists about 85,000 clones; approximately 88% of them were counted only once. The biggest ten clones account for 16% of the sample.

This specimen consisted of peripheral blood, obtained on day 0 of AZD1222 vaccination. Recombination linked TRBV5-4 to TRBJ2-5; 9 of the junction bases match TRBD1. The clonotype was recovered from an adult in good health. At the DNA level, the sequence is TGTGCCAGCAGTTCCACAGGGGGCAAAGAGACCCAGTACTTC. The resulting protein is CASSSTGGKETQYF.